A single sample is the source of the 30 T cell receptor beta chains below, sequenced in a study of OX40 agonist ivuxolimab in advanced cancers. The method was immunoSEQ multiplex PCR; TCRdb's version includes in-frame clones alone and lacks a portion of them. This table holds tens of thousands of clones, approximately 90% found once. Sequenced material: CD4+ or CD8+ T cells sorted from blood, taken in a trial of the OX40 agonist ivuxolimab. The receptor source for this set is an adult with an advanced solid tumor such as melanoma, head and neck, liver or kidney cancer.

The V call is TRBV7-8, the J call TRBJ1-2; D perhaps matches TRBD1 (5 bases). Trimming shortened V by 2 bases and J by 2 bases, and 9 bases separated the two germline ends. Germline lookup yields CDR1 SGHVS and CDR2 FQNEAQ. The CDR3 is made up of 14 amino acids. CDR3 sequence (DNA): TGTGCCAGCAGCTTATGGGGGTCCAACTATGGCTACACCTTC. Amino acids: CASSLWGSNYGYTF.

The sample holds a few counts of this clone. The gene calls are TRBV28 and TRBJ2-1; D is unresolved. The CDR3 contains 13 residues. Looked up from germline, CDR1 is MDHEN and CDR2 is SYDVKM. With 10 bases removed from V and 1 base from J, the gap between germline ends came to 11 bases. The CDR3 here is CATTPPSYNEQFF. The CDR3 region has the DNA TGTGCCACTACACCCCCGTCCTACAATGAGCAGTTCTTC.

This clone came up a few times. The rearrangement joins TRBV28 to TRBJ2-3; TRBD2 aligns across 10 bases. Germline lookup yields CDR1 MDHEN and CDR2 SYDVKM. J was trimmed by 0 bases and V by 5 bases; bases with no gene match: 5. The CDR3 has 16 amino acids. The CDR3 DNA reads TGTGCCAGCAGTGACCCGGGACTAGCGAGCACAGATACGCAGTATTTT. Amino acid sequence: CASSDPGLASTDTQYF.

The chain uses TRBV25-1 and TRBJ1-1, with D possibly TRBD1 on 5 matching bases. The CDR3 length is 15 residues. V lost 2 bases and J lost 4, with 14 bases in between. CDR1 is MGHDK and CDR2 is SYGVNS in the germline V gene. The CDR3 region is CASSELGGTGTEAFF. The CDR3 coding sequence is TGTGCCAGCAGTGAACTTGGGGGGACGGGCACTGAAGCTTTCTTT.

The V call is TRBV5-4, the J call TRBJ2-7; tentatively, D is TRBD1 or TRBD2 (5 bases each). V lost 3 bases, J lost 2 bases, and 15 bases lay in between. The CDR3 loop spans 15 amino acids. The V gene's germline CDR1 is SGHNT and CDR2 YYREEE (reference sequence). The CDR3 bases are TGTGCCAGCAGCTCACCCGGGACCCCGACCTACGAGCAGTACTTC. Encoded protein: CASSSPGTPTYEQYF.

This clone came up once. The chain joins TRBV11-2 to TRBJ2-3; D not resolved. Looked up from germline, CDR1 is SGHAT and CDR2 is FQNNGV. The CDR3 runs to 14 residues. Between the trimmed V and J ends, which lost 0 bases and 0 bases, there was a span of 4 bases. The CDR3 here is CASSLDHSTDTQYF. CDR3 coding DNA: TGTGCCAGCAGCTTAGATCACAGCACAGATACGCAGTATTTT.

V and J are TRBV6-5 and TRBJ1-2; D uncertain. Trimming removed 2 bases from V and 5 bases from J, with 18 bases in between. The CDR3 is 16 amino acids. CDR1 and CDR2 (germline): MNHEY, SVGAGI. The CDR3 region is CASSYPPRGDLYGYTF. CDR3 DNA: TGTGCCAGCAGTTACCCACCCCGCGGAGATTTGTATGGCTACACCTTC.

J is TRBJ2-1 and V is TRBV5-6, with D possibly being TRBD1 or TRBD2 (6 bases each). V lost 4 bases and J lost 2, with 16 bases in between. CDR1 and CDR2 (germline): SGHDT, YYEEEE. The CDR3 is 16 residues long. The CDR3 bases are TGTGCCAGCAGCCTCGGGGGCGACCCCCCCTACAATGAGCAGTTCTTC. Translation gives CASSLGGDPPYNEQFF.

The CDR3 protein is CASRWGINTGELFF. CDR3 in DNA: TGTGCCAGTAGATGGGGGATTAACACCGGGGAGCTGTTTTTT. The chain uses TRBV19 and TRBJ2-2; D assignment may be TRBD1 or TRBD2 (5 bases each). The germline V and J ends were trimmed by 6 bases and 2 bases, with 10 bases remaining between them. CDR3 length equals 14 residues. Germline values: CDR1 LNHDA, CDR2 SQIVND (reference sequence).

The chain uses TRBV6-8 and TRBJ1-1; possibly TRBD1 for D (5 bases). CDR3 length equals 16 residues. Germline V gene lookup returns CDR1 MNHGY and CDR2 SAAAGT. V was trimmed by 0 bases and J by 4 bases, leaving 15 bases between them. This CDR3 reads CASSYSTRGMGTEAFF. In nucleotides, the CDR3 is TGTGCCAGCAGTTACTCTACGCGGGGCATGGGCACTGAAGCTTTCTTT.

The chain has TRBV28 and TRBJ2-3, with 13 bases fitting TRBD2. The V segment lost 4 bases and the J segment 5 bases; nucleotides outside the gene matches: 9. Germline V lookup: CDR1 MDHEN, CDR2 SYDVKM. CDR3 length: 17 amino acids. The CDR3 DNA sequence: TGTGCCAGCAGTTCGCCGGGACTAGCGGGGTGGGGAGATACGCAGTATTTT. Translated: CASSSPGLAGWGDTQYF.

The rearrangement uses TRBV27 and TRBJ2-1, with 7 bases identical to TRBD2. This CDR3 region has 15 residues. The germline V gene encodes CDR1 MNHEY and CDR2 SMNVEV (reference sequence). After removal of 9 bases from V and 8 bases from J, the junction contained 16 bases not matched to a gene. The CDR3 here is CASKLRGVGADEQFF. As DNA, the CDR3 is TGTGCCAGTAAACTCCGGGGGGTCGGCGCGGATGAGCAGTTCTTC.

The chain recombines TRBV5-6 with TRBJ1-5, with 9 nucleotides matching TRBD1. The CDR3 loop spans 14 amino acids. Germline-derived CDR1 and CDR2 are SGHDT and YYEEEE. V lost 2 bases and J lost 9; bases outside the gene matches: 6. For the CDR3, the DNA is TGTGCCAGCAGCTTAACAGGGGGCGGGGGGCCCCAGCATTTT. Protein product: CASSLTGGGGPQHF.

The CDR3 spells CSAQSGDLPDTQYF. CDR3 sequence (DNA): TGCAGCGCCCAAAGCGGGGACCTGCCAGATACGCAGTATTTT. The chain joins TRBV29-1 to TRBJ2-3; the match to TRBD2 covers 7 bases. V gave up 7 bases and J gave up 4 bases; unmatched junction bases: 11. CDR1 is SQVTM and CDR2 is ANQGSEA in the germline V gene. CDR3 size: 14 residues.

The rearrangement uses TRBV6-1 and TRBJ2-1; the D gene is possibly TRBD1 (6 bases). The CDR3 spans 14 residues. CDR1 MNHNS and CDR2 SASEGT come from the germline V gene. Trimming cost V 4 bases and J 4 bases, with 11 bases left between them. CDR3 coding DNA: TGTGCCAGCAGTGTAGAGGGACAATACAATGAGCAGTTCTTC. This sequence encodes CASSVEGQYNEQFF.

The chain combines TRBV10-3 with TRBJ2-3; 7 bases map to TRBD2. This CDR3 spans 16 amino acids. V was pared by 2 bases and J by 2 bases, with 7 bases of the junction left unmatched. Germline CDR1 ENHRY, CDR2 SYGVKD. For the CDR3, the DNA is TGTGCCATCAGTGAGGCGCTAGCGGCCCCCACAGATACGCAGTATTTT. Protein: CAISEALAAPTDTQYF.

The gene calls are TRBV7-6 and TRBJ1-6; D uncertain. The V end was cut by 0 bases, the J end by 8 bases, with 5 bases between. The CDR3 sequence is 13 residues long. CDR1 SGHVS and CDR2 FNYEAQ come from the germline V gene. This CDR3 is CASSLAGYSPLHF. CDR3 DNA: TGTGCCAGCAGCTTAGCCGGGTATTCACCCCTCCACTTT.

The rearrangement uses TRBV29-1 and TRBJ2-2; D remains ambiguous. Per germline, CDR1 SQVTM and CDR2 ANQGSEA. This CDR3 is 13 amino acids long. V lost 3 bases and J lost 3, with 8 bases in between. The CDR3 region is CSVDPSYTGELFF. CDR3 DNA: TGCAGCGTTGATCCGTCTTACACCGGGGAGCTGTTTTTT.

CDR3 in DNA: TGTGCCAGCAGTTTGTACGATCTGGGGGAAGAAGCTTTCTTT. Its protein is CASSLYDLGEEAFF. The chain has TRBV27 and TRBJ1-1, with D perhaps TRBD1 (5 bases). V was pared by 3 bases and J by 8 bases, with 16 bases between. The V gene's germline CDR1 is MNHEY and CDR2 SMNVEV (reference sequence). CDR3 length: 14 residues.

The rearrangement links TRBV19 to TRBJ2-5; D is perhaps TRBD2 (6 bases). This CDR3 comprises 15 residues. V lost 0 bases and J lost 3, with 11 bases in between. From germline, CDR1 is LNHDA and CDR2 SQIVND (reference sequence). The CDR3 DNA follows: TGTGCCAGTAGTATAGATCAGCGGGCGAAAGAGACCCAGTACTTC. Amino acids: CASSIDQRAKETQYF.

The chain recombines TRBV30 with TRBJ1-4, with TRBD1 as a possible D gene (6 bases). The V end lost 7 bases, the J end lost 6 bases, and 12 bases lay between the germline ends. The CDR3 loop spans 12 amino acids. The germline gives CDR1 GTSNPN, CDR2 SVGIG (reference sequence). CDR3 loop: CASGQLDEKLFF. As DNA, the CDR3 is TGTGCCTCCGGACAGTTGGATGAAAAACTGTTTTTT.

The genes are TRBV9 and TRBJ1-1; 7 bases line up with TRBD1. The CDR3 spans 16 residues. CDR1 and CDR2 (germline): SGDLS, YYNGEE. J lost 5 bases, V lost 0 bases, and 10 bases had no gene match. The CDR3: CASSVGLGGRLTEAFF. In nucleotides, the CDR3 is TGTGCCAGCAGCGTAGGCCTAGGGGGCCGATTAACTGAAGCTTTCTTT.

The chain carries TRBV4-3 and TRBJ1-2; 8 positions match TRBD1. There are 17 residues in the CDR3. Germline assignment: CDR1 LGHNA and CDR2 YSLEER. V lost 0 bases to trimming and J lost 1 base; unmatched junction nucleotides: 7. CDR3 amino acids: CASSQDPTGGSNYGYTF. The CDR3 nucleotides read TGCGCCAGCAGCCAAGACCCAACAGGGGGAAGTAACTATGGCTACACCTTC.

The chain combines TRBV27 with TRBJ1-2, with 11 positions matching TRBD1. The germline V gene encodes CDR1 MNHEY and CDR2 SMNVEV (reference sequence). The ends lost 3 bases at V and 4 bases at J; junction bases unmatched: 7. This CDR3 is 16 amino acids long. CDR3 DNA: TGTGCCAGCAGTTTGACTCGGACAGGGGGCGTCTATGGCTACACCTTC. Its protein is CASSLTRTGGVYGYTF.

This sequence joins TRBV7-8 and TRBJ1-2; D remains unclear. This CDR3 is built from 14 residues. V shed 2 bases and J shed 2 bases, with 9 bases lying between them. CDR1 SGHVS and CDR2 FQNEAQ come from the germline V gene. The DNA of the CDR3 is TGTGCCAGCAGCTTAAGCAGGCCAAACTATGGCTACACCTTC. Residues: CASSLSRPNYGYTF.

V usage is TRBV7-2 and J usage is TRBJ2-3, with D possibly being TRBD2 (7 bases). Deletions cut 4 bases from V and 2 bases from J, with 22 bases between. Germline V CDR1 and CDR2: SGHTA, FQGNSA. The CDR3 runs 18 residues. The CDR3 sequence: CASSSPSRGPGPTDTQYF. DNA for the CDR3: TGTGCCAGCAGCTCCCCCTCGCGGGGGCCGGGACCCACAGATACGCAGTATTTT.

The chain joins TRBV19 to TRBJ2-7; 8 positions match TRBD1. The CDR3 covers 16 residues. Germline loops: CDR1 LNHDA, CDR2 SQIVND (reference sequence). V shed 3 bases and J 0 bases; nucleotides not matched to a gene: 7. The CDR3 DNA follows: TGTGCCAGTAGTATCATCGGACAGGGTAGCTCCTACGAGCAGTACTTC. It encodes CASSIIGQGSSYEQYF. Filled out from reference TRBV19 and TRBJ2-7, the complete variable domain reads DGGITQSPKYLFRKEGQNVTLSCEQNLNHDAMYWYRQDPGQGLRLIYYSQIVNDFQKGDIAEGYSVSREKKESFPLTVTSAQKNPTAFYLCASSIIGQGSSYEQYFGPGTRLTVT.

The chain joins TRBV5-6 to TRBJ1-2; possible D gene TRBD1, 5 bases. The CDR3 totals 18 residues. Per the germline V gene, CDR1 is SGHDT and CDR2 is YYEEEE. V lost 5 bases, J lost 2 bases, and 25 bases lay in between. The CDR3 loop is CASRPAWGNPERNYGYTF. In nucleotides, the CDR3 is TGTGCCAGCAGGCCAGCTTGGGGGAACCCTGAGAGAAACTATGGCTACACCTTC.

The chain couples TRBV25-1 to TRBJ1-5; D remains unclear. Germline V gives CDR1 MGHDK, CDR2 SYGVNS. V gave up 8 bases and J gave up 7 bases, with 9 bases separating them. The CDR3 is made up of 11 amino acids. CDR3 region: CASGLAQPQHF. For the CDR3, the DNA is TGTGCCAGCGGACTGGCGCAGCCCCAGCATTTT.

The rearrangement links TRBV30 to TRBJ2-2, with D unclear. CDR1 is GTSNPN and CDR2 is SVGIG in the germline V gene (reference sequence). V dropped 1 base and J dropped 4 bases, with 10 bases sitting between them. This CDR3 has 14 amino acids. The CDR3 here is CAWSAQLTTGELFF. The CDR3 coding sequence is TGTGCCTGGAGTGCACAGCTGACCACCGGGGAGCTGTTTTTT.